These 17 T cell receptor beta chains came from one sample sequenced in a study of cytomegalovirus exposure and HLA in healthy donors. The PCR was carried out with 60 Vbeta primers and 13 Jbeta primers. TCRdb keeps only in-frame clones here, not all; method: immunoSEQ multiplex PCR. The sample includes 90,000 to 150,000 clones, about 73% of them seen just once. Sequencing input: PBMCs. These receptors originate from a woman aged 40 to 50 in good health and CMV-seropositive.

The rearrangement links TRBV5-8 to TRBJ1-5; possibly TRBD1 for D (5 bases). This CDR3 has 14 amino acids. V lost 0 bases to trimming and J lost 5 bases, with 9 bases between them. In germline, CDR1 is SGHTS, CDR2 YDEGEE. CDR3 nucleotide sequence: TGTGCCAGCAGCTTGGTTTCGGGGGATCAGCCCCAGCATTTT. It yields the protein CASSLVSGDQPQHF.

This chain uses TRBV7-8 with TRBJ1-4; no clear D gene. The V end was cut by 1 base, the J end by 8 bases, with 5 bases between. Germline V gene lookup returns CDR1 SGHVS and CDR2 FQNEAQ. The CDR3 consists of 12 residues. CDR3 nucleotides: TGTGCCAGCAGCTTAGTTCGGGAAAAACTGTTTTTT. This gives the protein CASSLVREKLFF.

The chain recombines TRBV19 with TRBJ1-1, with a weak D call TRBD1 (6 bases). Deletions cut 9 bases from V and 1 base from J, with 15 bases between. Germline lookup yields CDR1 LNHDA and CDR2 SQIVND (reference sequence). The CDR3 is made up of 14 amino acids. In DNA, the CDR3 is TGTGCCAGCAAAGTCGACAGGAGGAACACTGAAGCTTTCTTT. It translates to CASKVDRRNTEAFF.

The chain is built from TRBV25-1 and TRBJ1-6, with D possibly matching TRBD1 (6 bases). Trimming pared 1 base from V and 7 bases from J, leaving 17 bases between. The CDR3 covers 17 residues. CDR1 is MGHDK, CDR2 SYGVNS, per germline. The CDR3 DNA reads as TGTGCCAGCAGTGAATTAAGGGGGAAAACCGAGAATTCACCCCTCCACTTT. Protein: CASSELRGKTENSPLHF. Combining the CDR3 with reference TRBV25-1 and TRBJ1-6 gives the whole variable domain EADIYQTPRYLVIGTGKKITLECSQTMGHDKMYWYQQDPGMELHLIHYSYGVNSTEKGDLSSESTVSRIRTEHFPLTLESARPSHTSQYLCASSELRGKTENSPLHFGNGTRLTVT.

The chain links TRBV7-2 to TRBJ1-2; 9 bases map to TRBD1. V lost 5 bases to trimming and J lost 6 bases; unmatched junction nucleotides: 7. This CDR3 spans 14 amino acids. Germline V gives CDR1 SGHTA, CDR2 FQGNSA. The CDR3 loop is CASSRRDRVDGYTF. As DNA, the CDR3 is TGTGCCAGCAGCCGACGGGACAGGGTTGATGGCTACACCTTC.

The chain joins TRBV2 to TRBJ1-6; 7 bases agree with TRBD1. CDR1 is SNHLY, CDR2 FYNNEI, per germline. The CDR3 runs 16 residues. After removal of 6 bases from V and 7 bases from J, the junction contained 12 bases not matched to a gene. For the CDR3, the DNA is TGTGCCAGCAGCGACGGCGACAGGGCGAGAAATTCACCCCTCCACTTT. Amino acids: CASSDGDRARNSPLHF.

The chain has TRBV6-1 and TRBJ1-2; 8 bases agree with TRBD1. The germline gives CDR1 MNHNS, CDR2 SASEGT. Losses at the gene ends were 9 bases for V and 0 bases for J; bases not matched to a gene: 6. CDR3 size: 14 residues. This CDR3 reads CASQGADTNYGYTF. The CDR3 bases are TGTGCCAGTCAGGGGGCGGATACTAACTATGGCTACACCTTC.

The rearrangement joins TRBV5-4 to TRBJ2-3, with TRBD2 matching 12 bases. The CDR3 consists of 17 residues. V lost 3 bases and J lost 1; bases outside the gene matches: 6. Looked up from germline, CDR1 is SGHNT and CDR2 is YYREEE (reference sequence). CDR3 DNA: TGTGCCAGCAGCTCCTCTAGCGGGGGGGTTCGCACAGATACGCAGTATTTT. Amino acids: CASSSSSGGVRTDTQYF.

This clone came up a few times. The J gene is TRBJ1-6, the V gene TRBV5-1, with 10 bases aligning to TRBD1. Germline V lookup: CDR1 SGHRS, CDR2 YFSETQ. The CDR3 consists of 15 residues. The ends lost 4 bases at V and 8 bases at J; junction bases unmatched: 6. The CDR3 nucleotides read TGCGCCAGCAGCCTGGGACAGGGGTCGTATTCACCCCTCCACTTT. This codes for CASSLGQGSYSPLHF.

J is TRBJ1-4 and V is TRBV7-2, with D perhaps matching TRBD1 (5 bases). Trimming cost V 8 bases and J 7 bases, with 26 bases left between them. From germline, CDR1 is SGHTA and CDR2 FQGNSA. This CDR3 is built from 17 residues. The chain's CDR3 is CASHTGHFGSVREKLFF. DNA for the CDR3: TGTGCCAGCCATACCGGACACTTCGGCTCAGTTCGTGAAAAACTGTTTTTT. The full variable domain, in which reference TRBV7-2 and TRBJ1-4 provide the parts outside the CDR3, is GAGVSQSPSNKVTEKGKDVELRCDPISGHTALYWYRQSLGQGLEFLIYFQGNSAPDKSGLPSDRFSAERTGGSVSTLTIQRTQQEDSAVYLCASHTGHFGSVREKLFFGSGTQLSVL.

The gene calls are TRBV7-6 and TRBJ2-7; TRBD2 agrees at 10 bases. The length of the CDR3 is 14 residues. The germline CDR1 and CDR2 sequences are SGHVS and FNYEAQ. The V segment lost 4 bases and the J segment 4 bases; nucleotides outside the gene matches: 4. CDR3 residues: CASSSSGGSYEQYF. The CDR3 region has the DNA TGTGCCAGCAGCTCTAGCGGGGGCTCATACGAGCAGTACTTC.

The chain recombines TRBV4-1 with TRBJ1-4, with 7 positions matching TRBD1. The length of the CDR3 is 16 residues. The germline CDR1 and CDR2 sequences are MGHRA and YSYEKL. Losses at the gene ends were 2 bases for V and 3 bases for J; bases not matched to a gene: 6. CDR3 DNA sequence: TGCGCCAGCAGCCAAATCCACAGGGGAGCTAATGAAAAACTGTTTTTT. Protein product: CASSQIHRGANEKLFF.

This clone was found a few times. The rearrangement uses TRBV28 and TRBJ1-4; 9 bases line up with TRBD1. CDR1 is MDHEN, CDR2 SYDVKM, per germline. CDR3 length: 15 amino acids. J gave up 7 bases and V 4 bases, and 7 bases lay outside the gene matches. The CDR3 is CASSSSGTGSEKLFF. The CDR3 DNA reads as TGTGCCAGCAGTTCCTCCGGGACAGGGAGTGAAAAACTGTTTTTT.

V is TRBV11-1 and J is TRBJ1-1; possibly TRBD1 for D (5 bases). The germline V and J ends were trimmed by 3 bases and 3 bases, with 11 bases remaining between them. This CDR3 has 14 residues. The germline V gene encodes CDR1 SGHAT and CDR2 FQDESV (reference sequence). The CDR3 DNA is TGTGCCAGCAGCTTGGGGGGTCGGTACACTGAAGCTTTCTTT. Amino acids: CASSLGGRYTEAFF.

The V and J genes are TRBV7-3 and TRBJ2-5; possible D gene TRBD1, 5 bases. In germline, CDR1 is SGHTA, CDR2 FQGTGA. This CDR3 is built from 13 residues. Trimming left V 3 bases short and J 5 bases short, with 10 bases between. The CDR3 loop reads CASSFLHRETQYF. As DNA, the CDR3 is TGTGCCAGCAGCTTTTTACACAGGGAGACCCAGTACTTC. Full variable domain (rest looked up from reference TRBV7-3 and TRBJ2-5): GAGVSQTPSNKVTEKGKYVELRCDPISGHTALYWYRQSLGQGPEFLIYFQGTGAADDSGLPNDRFFAVRPEGSVSTLKIQRTERGDSAVYLCASSFLHRETQYFGPGTRLLVL.

This chain joins TRBV4-1 and TRBJ2-7, with TRBD1 identical over 8 bases. Looked up from germline, CDR1 is MGHRA and CDR2 is YSYEKL. V trimming: 3 bases; J trimming: 5 bases; junction bases outside the gene matches: 12. The CDR3 consists of 16 residues. The CDR3 sequence: CASSQLGQGAVDEQYF. Here the CDR3 DNA reads TGCGCCAGCAGCCAGCTAGGACAGGGTGCGGTGGACGAGCAGTACTTC.

The V call is TRBV27, the J call TRBJ1-2, with D possibly TRBD1 on 5 matching bases. Trimming left V 0 bases short and J 8 bases short, with 10 bases between. The germline CDR1 and CDR2 sequences are MNHEY and SMNVEV (reference sequence). CDR3 size: 13 residues. The CDR3 here is CASSLSDSSGYTF. The CDR3 DNA sequence: TGTGCCAGCAGTTTATCAGACAGTTCGGGCTACACCTTC.